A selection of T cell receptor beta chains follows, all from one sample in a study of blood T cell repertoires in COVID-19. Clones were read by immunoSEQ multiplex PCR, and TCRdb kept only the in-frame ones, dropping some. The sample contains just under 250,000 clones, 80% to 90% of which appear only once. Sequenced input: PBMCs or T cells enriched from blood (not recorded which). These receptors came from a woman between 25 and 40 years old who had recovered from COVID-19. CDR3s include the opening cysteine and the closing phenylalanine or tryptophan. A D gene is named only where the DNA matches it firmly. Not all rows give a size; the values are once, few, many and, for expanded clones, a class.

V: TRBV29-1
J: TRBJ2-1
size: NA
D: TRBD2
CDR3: CSGEREDEQFF
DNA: TGCAGCGGCGAGCGGGAGGATGAGCAGTTCTTC

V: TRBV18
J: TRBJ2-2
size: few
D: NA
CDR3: CASSPPGRNTGELFF
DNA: TGTGCCAGCTCACCCCCTGGGAGAAACACCGGGGAGCTGTTTTTT

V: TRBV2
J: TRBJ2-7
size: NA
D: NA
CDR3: CASSERYEQYF
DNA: TGTGCCAGCAGTGAGCGGTACGAGCAGTACTTC

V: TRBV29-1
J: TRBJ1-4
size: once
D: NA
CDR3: CSVERGEKLFF
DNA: TGCAGCGTTGAAAGGGGTGAAAAACTGTTTTTT

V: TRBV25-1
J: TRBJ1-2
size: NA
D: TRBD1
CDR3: CASRGTAGYTF
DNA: TGTGCCAGCAGGGGGACAGCAGGCTACACCTTC

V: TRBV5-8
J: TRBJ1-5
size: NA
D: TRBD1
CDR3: CASSKGQVSNQPQHF
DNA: TGTGCCAGCAGTAAGGGACAGGTTAGCAATCAGCCCCAGCATTTT

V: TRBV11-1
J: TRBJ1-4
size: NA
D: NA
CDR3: CASSLLGLNEKLFF
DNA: TGTGCCAGCAGCTTATTGGGCCTTAATGAAAAACTGTTTTTT

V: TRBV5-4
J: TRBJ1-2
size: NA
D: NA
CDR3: CASSLDREGVGYTF
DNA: TGTGCCAGCAGCTTGGACAGGGAAGGAGTTGGCTACACCTTC

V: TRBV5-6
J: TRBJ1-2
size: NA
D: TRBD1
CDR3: CASSLYGTGDAYGYTF
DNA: TGTGCCAGCAGCTTGTACGGGACAGGCGACGCATATGGCTACACCTTC

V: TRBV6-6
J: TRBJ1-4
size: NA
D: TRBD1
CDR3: CASSTGPNNEKLFF
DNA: TGTGCCAGCTCGACAGGGCCTAATAATGAAAAACTGTTTTTT

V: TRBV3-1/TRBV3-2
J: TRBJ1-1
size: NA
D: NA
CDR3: CASSLTQGNTEAFF
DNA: TGTGCCAGCAGCCTCACACAGGGTAACACTGAAGCTTTCTTT

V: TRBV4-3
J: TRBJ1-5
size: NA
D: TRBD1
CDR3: CASSQEQGTNQPQHF
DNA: TGCGCCAGCAGCCAGGAACAGGGGACCAATCAGCCCCAGCATTTT

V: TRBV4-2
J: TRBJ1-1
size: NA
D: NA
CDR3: CASSQDQGGKGKAFF
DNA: TGTGCCAGCAGCCAAGATCAGGGAGGGAAAGGAAAGGCTTTCTTT

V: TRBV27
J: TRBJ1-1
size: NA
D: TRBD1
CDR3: CASSLGQAVNTEAFF
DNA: TGTGCCAGCAGTTTAGGACAGGCAGTGAACACTGAAGCTTTCTTT

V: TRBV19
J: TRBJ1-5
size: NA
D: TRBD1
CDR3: CAKYGAGGNHQPQHF
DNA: TGTGCCAAATACGGGGCAGGGGGAAACCATCAGCCCCAGCATTTT

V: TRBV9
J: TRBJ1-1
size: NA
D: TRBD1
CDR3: CASSRSGTGGTEAFF
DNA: TGTGCCAGCAGCCGATCCGGGACAGGGGGCACTGAAGCTTTCTTT

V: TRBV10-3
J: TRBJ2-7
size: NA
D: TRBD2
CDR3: CAVGTSGTYEQYF
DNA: TGTGCCGTCGGGACTAGCGGGACCTACGAGCAGTACTTC

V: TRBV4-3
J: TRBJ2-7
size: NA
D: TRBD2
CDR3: CASSQDLSGMGGHEQYF
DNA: TGCGCCAGCAGCCAAGATCTTAGCGGGATGGGGGGCCACGAGCAGTACTTC

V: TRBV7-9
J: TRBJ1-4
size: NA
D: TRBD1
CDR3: CASSLRTGREEKLFF
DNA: TGTGCCAGCAGCTTGCGGACAGGGAGGGAAGAAAAACTGTTTTTT

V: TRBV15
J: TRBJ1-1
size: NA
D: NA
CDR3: CATSRDQGTAFF
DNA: TGTGCCACCAGCAGAGATCAGGGTACAGCTTTCTTT

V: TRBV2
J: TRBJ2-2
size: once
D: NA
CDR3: CASSVLANTGELFF
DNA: TGTGCCAGCAGTGTACTAGCGAACACCGGGGAGCTGTTTTTT

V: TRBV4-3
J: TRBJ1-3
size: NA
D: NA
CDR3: CASSQSPDGDSGNTIYF
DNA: TGCGCCAGCAGCCAAAGCCCGGACGGGGACTCTGGAAACACCATATATTTT

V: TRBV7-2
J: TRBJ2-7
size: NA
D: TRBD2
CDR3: CASSTLTLAAEQYF
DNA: TGTGCCAGCAGCACCCTAACACTAGCGGCAGAGCAGTACTTC

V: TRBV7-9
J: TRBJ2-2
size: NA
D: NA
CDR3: CASSRGQLGTGELFF
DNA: TGTGCCAGCAGCCGGGGACAATTGGGCACCGGGGAGCTGTTTTTT

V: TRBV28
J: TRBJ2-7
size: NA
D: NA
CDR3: CASSSPPTGSYEQYF
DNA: TGTGCCAGCAGTTCCCCACCTACGGGGTCCTACGAGCAGTACTTC

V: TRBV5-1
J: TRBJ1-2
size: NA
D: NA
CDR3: CASSLARVGFDGYTF
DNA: TGCGCCAGCAGCTTGGCGAGGGTAGGGTTCGATGGCTACACCTTC

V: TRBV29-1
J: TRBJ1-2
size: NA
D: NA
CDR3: CSVVEQGAYGYTF
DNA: TGCAGCGTTGTTGAACAGGGAGCCTATGGCTACACCTTC

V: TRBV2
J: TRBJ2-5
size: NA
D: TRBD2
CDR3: CASSEVRTRQETQYF
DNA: TGTGCCAGCAGTGAAGTGAGGACTAGACAAGAGACCCAGTACTTC

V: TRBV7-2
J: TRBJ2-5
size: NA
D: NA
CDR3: CASSLALGSGETQYF
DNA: TGTGCCAGCAGCTTAGCACTCGGGTCGGGGGAGACCCAGTACTTC

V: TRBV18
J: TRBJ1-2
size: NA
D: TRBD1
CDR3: CASSPPWDRAVIWSYTF
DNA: TGTGCCAGCTCACCACCCTGGGACAGGGCAGTGATATGGAGCTACACCTTC

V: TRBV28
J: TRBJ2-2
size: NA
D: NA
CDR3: CATAFRGNWGTGELFF
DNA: TGTGCCACCGCCTTTAGGGGGAACTGGGGGACCGGGGAGCTGTTTTTT

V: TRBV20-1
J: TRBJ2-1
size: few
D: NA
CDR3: CSGVEHNEQFF
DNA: TGCAGTGGAGTGGAGCACAATGAGCAGTTCTTC

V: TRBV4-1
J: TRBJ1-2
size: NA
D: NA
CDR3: CASSEISGQLSLFYGYTF
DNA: TGCGCCAGCAGCGAAATAAGCGGGCAGCTAAGTTTGTTCTATGGCTACACCTTC

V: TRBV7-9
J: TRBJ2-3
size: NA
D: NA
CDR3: CASSFGTDTQYF
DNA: TGTGCCAGCAGCTTCGGCACAGATACGCAGTATTTT

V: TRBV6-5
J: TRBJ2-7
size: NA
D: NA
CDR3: CASSPTGATYEQYF
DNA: TGTGCCAGCAGCCCCACTGGGGCTACCTACGAGCAGTACTTC

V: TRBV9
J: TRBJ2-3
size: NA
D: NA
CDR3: CASSVEQGPDTQYF
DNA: TGTGCCAGCAGCGTAGAACAGGGCCCAGATACGCAGTATTTT

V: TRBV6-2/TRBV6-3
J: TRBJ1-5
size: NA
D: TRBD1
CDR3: CASSFDRVPQPQHF
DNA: TGTGCCAGCAGCTTTGACAGGGTGCCTCAGCCCCAGCATTTT

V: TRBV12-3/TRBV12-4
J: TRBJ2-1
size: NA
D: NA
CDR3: CASRPASDEQFF
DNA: TGTGCCTCGCGGCCAGCCTCGGATGAGCAGTTCTTC

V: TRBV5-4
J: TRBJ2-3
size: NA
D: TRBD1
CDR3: CASSVTGSGDTQYF
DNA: TGTGCCAGCAGCGTGACAGGGAGTGGGGATACGCAGTATTTT

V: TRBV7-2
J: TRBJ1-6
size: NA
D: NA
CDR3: CASSFSSGLPSPLHF
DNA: TGTGCCAGCAGCTTTAGCTCGGGTCTTCCTTCACCCCTCCACTTT

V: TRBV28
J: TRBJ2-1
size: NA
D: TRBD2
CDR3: CASEGAGGGYNEQFF
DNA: TGTGCCAGCGAAGGGGCGGGAGGTGGCTACAATGAGCAGTTCTTC

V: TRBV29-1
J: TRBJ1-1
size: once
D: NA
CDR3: CSVEDLRRNTEAFF
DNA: TGCAGCGTTGAAGATTTAAGGAGGAACACTGAAGCTTTCTTT

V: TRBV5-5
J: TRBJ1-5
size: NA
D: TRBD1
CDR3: CASSPLTGGDQPQHF
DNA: TGTGCCAGCAGCCCCCTGACAGGGGGTGACCAGCCCCAGCATTTT

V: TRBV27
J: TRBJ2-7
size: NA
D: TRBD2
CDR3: CASTSLANEQYF
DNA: TGTGCCAGCACATCACTAGCGAACGAGCAGTACTTC

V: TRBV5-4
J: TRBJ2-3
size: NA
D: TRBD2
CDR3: CASSYELGLAGGPNTDTQYF
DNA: TGTGCCAGCAGCTACGAGCTGGGGCTAGCGGGAGGGCCCAACACAGATACGCAGTATTTT

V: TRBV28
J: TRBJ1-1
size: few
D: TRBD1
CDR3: CASSVQGLEAFF
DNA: TGTGCCAGCAGCGTACAGGGGCTTGAAGCTTTCTTT

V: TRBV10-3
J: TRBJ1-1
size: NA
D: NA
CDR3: CATRETSATNTEAFF
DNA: TGTGCCACCAGGGAGACTAGCGCCACAAACACTGAAGCTTTCTTT

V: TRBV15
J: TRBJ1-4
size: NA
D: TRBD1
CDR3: CATGDSRNEKLFF
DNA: TGTGCCACCGGGGACAGCCGTAATGAAAAACTGTTTTTT

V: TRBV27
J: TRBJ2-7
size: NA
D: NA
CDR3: CASSLAYTAYEQYF
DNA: TGTGCCAGCAGTTTAGCCTACACAGCCTACGAGCAGTACTTC